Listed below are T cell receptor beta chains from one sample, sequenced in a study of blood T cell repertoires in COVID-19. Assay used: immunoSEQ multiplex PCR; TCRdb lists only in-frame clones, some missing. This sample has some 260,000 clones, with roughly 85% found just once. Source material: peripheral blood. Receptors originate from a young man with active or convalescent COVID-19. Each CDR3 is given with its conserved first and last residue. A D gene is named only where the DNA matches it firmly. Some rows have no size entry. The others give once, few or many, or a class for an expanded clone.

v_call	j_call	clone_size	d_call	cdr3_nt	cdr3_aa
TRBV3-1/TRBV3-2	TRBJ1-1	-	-	TGTGCCAGCAGGGAAACAGGCGGTATTGAAGCTTTCTTT	CASRETGGIEAFF
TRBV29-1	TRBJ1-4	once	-	TGCAGCGTTAAGGCAGGGCTTAATGAAAAACTGTTTTTT	CSVKAGLNEKLFF
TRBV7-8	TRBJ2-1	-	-	TGTGCCAGCAGCTTATTGCAGAGGGACAATGAGCAGTTCTTC	CASSLLQRDNEQFF
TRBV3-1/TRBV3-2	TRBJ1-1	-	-	TGTGCCAGCAGCCCCCCAAACACTGAAGCTTTCTTT	CASSPPNTEAFF
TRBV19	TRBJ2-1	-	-	TGTGCCAGTAGTATAGGGTGGGGGGACTTTTCATACAATGAGCAGTTCTTC	CASSIGWGDFSYNEQFF
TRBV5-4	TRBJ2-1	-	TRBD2	TGTGCCAGCAGCTTGGCTAGCGGGAAGTCCAGTGAGCAGTTCTTC	CASSLASGKSSEQFF
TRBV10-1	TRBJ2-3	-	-	TGCGCCAGCAGTGGGGCCTCCGCGAGCACAGATACGCAGTATTTT	CASSGASASTDTQYF
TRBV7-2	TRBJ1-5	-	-	TGTGCCAGCAGCTTAGATGTCGGTGGGACACGGCCCCAGCATTTT	CASSLDVGGTRPQHF
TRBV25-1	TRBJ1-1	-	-	TGTGCCAGCAGTGGGGGTGGCGGGAGGAACACTGAAGCTTTCTTT	CASSGGGGRNTEAFF
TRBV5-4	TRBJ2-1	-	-	TGTGCCAGCAGCCCCCTCAACTCGAAACAGGGCAATGAGCAGTTCTTC	CASSPLNSKQGNEQFF
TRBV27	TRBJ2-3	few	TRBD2	TGTGCCAGCAGTGTATCCGGGACTAGCTTTATCGCAGATACGCAGTATTTT	CASSVSGTSFIADTQYF
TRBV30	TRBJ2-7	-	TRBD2	TGTGCCTTACAGGGGACTAGCGGGAGCGACGAGCAGTACTTC	CALQGTSGSDEQYF
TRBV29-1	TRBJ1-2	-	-	TGCAGCGTCCGATGGGCAGGGAACTATGGCTACACCTTC	CSVRWAGNYGYTF
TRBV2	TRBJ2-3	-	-	TGTGCCAGCTCCGCGAGTAGCGGAGGGGATACGCAGTATTTT	CASSASSGGDTQYF
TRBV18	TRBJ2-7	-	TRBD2	TGTGCCAGCTACTCGGGACTAGCGGGAGTCGAGCAGTACTTC	CASYSGLAGVEQYF
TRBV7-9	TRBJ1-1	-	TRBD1	TGTGCCAGCAGCTTAATTCAGGGGGCATCCAATGAAGCTTTCTTT	CASSLIQGASNEAFF
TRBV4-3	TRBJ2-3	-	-	TGCGCCAGCAGCCCAGGAGGCTTCACAGATACGCAGTATTTT	CASSPGGFTDTQYF
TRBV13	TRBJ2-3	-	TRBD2	TGTGCCAGCAGCTGGGCTAGCGGAGAGGGCACAGATACGCAGTATTTT	CASSWASGEGTDTQYF
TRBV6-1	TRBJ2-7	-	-	TGTGCCAGCAGTGAACGGGGGGCAGGGGTCTACGAGCAGTACTTC	CASSERGAGVYEQYF
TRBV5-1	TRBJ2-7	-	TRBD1	TGCGCCAGCCGGGTGGACAGGGCTCACTACGAGCAGTACTTC	CASRVDRAHYEQYF
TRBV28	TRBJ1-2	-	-	TGTGCCAGCAAAGGGCGGGGAGACTATGGCTACACCTTC	CASKGRGDYGYTF
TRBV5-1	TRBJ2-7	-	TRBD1	TGCGCCAGCAGCCCCGGGACAGCTTCCTACGAGCAGTACTTC	CASSPGTASYEQYF